The source of this TCR beta chain is a study of metastatic and nonmetastatic thyroid tumors (TCRdb year 2020). For the study in its entirety: Repertoires from peripheral blood and from tumor or nodule tissue samples of malignant and benign thyroid patients were compared.

No patient had received any treatment before thyroid surgery. Using T-cell receptor beta sequencing, the study looked back at clinical samples from patients collected from the early 2010s to the late 2010s. This clone was picked up one time. It has no known antigen specificity. Base qualities are not at hand, and no much larger clone is one base apart. One read provides weak support. On the study overall, not on this receptor specifically: In both blood and tumor samples, TCR beta diversity was reported to be significantly higher in malignant tumors than in benign nodules.

Via the germline V gene (reference sequence), CDR1 is SEHNR and CDR2 FQNEAQ. From the cysteine through the phenylalanine, the CDR3 covers 14 amino acids. Only the CDR3 region is kept as DNA, spanning 42 bases read in frame from base 1. At the junction V is shortened by 3 bases and J by 5 bases; bases outside the gene matches: 3. Library preparation employed PCR. These reads were obtained on an Illumina HiSeq 4000. High-throughput sequencing was used to profile the TCR beta-chain CDR3 region of every patient. Turning to the authors' computational methods: Drawing on CDR3 differences between clinicopathological groups, the researchers built a classifier meant to tell apart patients with distant-metastatic papillary thyroid cancer. The Shannon index was used to measure repertoire diversity, and the Morisita-Horn index was used to measure how similar tumor and blood repertoires were. TCRdb handled the public reads itself, with Q25 trimming in fastp and clone calling in MiXCR, and kept productive beta chains. TCRdb's processing, not the study's, gives the V and J calls here. Within this sample are around 2,300 clones, with approximately 42% of them counted one time only. The ten top clones hold 99% of the sample.

Sequencing input: adjacent normal tissue. This receptor chain uses TRBV7-9 and TRBJ1-5; 8 central nucleotides agree with TRBD1. This sequence originates from a female donor with papillary thyroid cancer or a benign thyroid nodule (not recorded which). Some clones in this sample may be carry-over from other donors' samples. The CDR3 has the sequence CASSFPGGDQPQHF. The sequenced DNA: TGTGCCAGCAGCTTCCCAGGGGGCGATCAGCCCCAGCATTTT. The full variable domain, with segments outside the CDR3 supplied by the reference TRBV7-9 and TRBJ1-5 proteins, appears as DTGVSQNPRHKITKRGQNVTFRCDPISEHNRLYWYRQTLGQGPEFLTYFQNEAQLEKSRLLSDRFSAERPKGSFSTLEIQRTEQGDSAMYLCASSFPGGDQPQHFGDGTRLSIL.